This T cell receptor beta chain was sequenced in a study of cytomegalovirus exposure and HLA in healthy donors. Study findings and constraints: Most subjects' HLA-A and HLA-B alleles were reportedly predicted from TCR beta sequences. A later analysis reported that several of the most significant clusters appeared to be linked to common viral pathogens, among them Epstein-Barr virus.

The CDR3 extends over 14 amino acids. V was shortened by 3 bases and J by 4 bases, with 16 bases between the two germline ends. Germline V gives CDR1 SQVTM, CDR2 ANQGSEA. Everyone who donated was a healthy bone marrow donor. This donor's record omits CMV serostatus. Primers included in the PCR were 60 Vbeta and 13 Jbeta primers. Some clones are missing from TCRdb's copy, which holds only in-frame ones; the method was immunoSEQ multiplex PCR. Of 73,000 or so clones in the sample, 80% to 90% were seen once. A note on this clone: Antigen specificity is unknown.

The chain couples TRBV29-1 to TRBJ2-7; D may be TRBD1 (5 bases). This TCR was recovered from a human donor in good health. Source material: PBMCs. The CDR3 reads CSVDLGGQGYEQYF. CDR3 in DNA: TGCAGCGTTGATCTAGGTGGCCAGGGTTACGAGCAGTACTTC.